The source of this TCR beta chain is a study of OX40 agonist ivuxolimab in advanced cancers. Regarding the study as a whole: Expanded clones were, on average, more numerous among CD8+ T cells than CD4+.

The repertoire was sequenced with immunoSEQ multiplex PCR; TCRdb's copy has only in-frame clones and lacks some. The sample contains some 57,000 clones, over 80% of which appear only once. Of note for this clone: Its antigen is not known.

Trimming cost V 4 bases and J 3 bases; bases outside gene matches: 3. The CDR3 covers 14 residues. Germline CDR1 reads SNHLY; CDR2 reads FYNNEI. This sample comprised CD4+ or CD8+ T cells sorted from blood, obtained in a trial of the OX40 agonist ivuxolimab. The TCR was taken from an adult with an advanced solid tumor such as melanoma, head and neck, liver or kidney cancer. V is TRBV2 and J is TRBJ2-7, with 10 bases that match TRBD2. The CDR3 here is CASSGASGSYEQYF. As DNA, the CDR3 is TGTGCCAGCAGTGGGGCTAGCGGGAGCTACGAGCAGTACTTC. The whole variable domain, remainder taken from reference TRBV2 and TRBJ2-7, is EPEVTQTPSHQVTQMGQEVILRCVPISNHLYFYWYRQILGQKVEFLVSFYNNEISEKSEIFDDQFSVERPDGSNFTLKIRSTKLEDSAMYFCASSGASGSYEQYFGPGTRLTVT.